This entry features one T cell receptor (beta chain) sequence. This specimen belongs to a study of human T cells and chemical hapten exposure. For the study at large: Donors were sensitized with 2% DPC on the upper inner arm.

V was clipped by 2 bases and J by 0 bases, with 9 bases between them. The CDR3 is made up of 15 amino acids. CDR1 is MRHNA and CDR2 is SNTAGT in the germline V gene. TCRdb ran MiXCR on the RACE reads and lists one entry per CDR3 protein. The sample lists roughly 100,000 distinct CDR3 sequences, 9.6% seen once, with around 3.6% in the top ten. Stated time point: pre-sensitization, week 0. Regarding treatment: therapeutic diphenylcyclopropenone sensitization with weekly scalp DPC. The starting material, unfractionated whole blood, was used for total RNA extraction. The sequence was obtained from a woman in her 40s with alopecia areata. Some clones in this sample may be carry-over from other donors' samples. V usage is TRBV6-4 and J usage is TRBJ2-3; D gene uncertain. The source was whole blood, collected in connection with sensitization to the hapten diphenylcyclopropenone (DPC). The CDR3 is CASSDEATSTDTQYF. The CDR3 nucleotides read TGTGCCAGCAGTGACGAAGCGACTAGCACAGATACGCAGTATTTT.